This T cell receptor beta chain was identified during a study of blood T cell repertoires in COVID-19. For the study at large: Some COVID-19 samples were acute and others convalescent; all came from the United States, Italy and Spain. In each case, the material was cDNA or gDNA derived from T cells, B-cell-depleted T cells, or PBMCs.

This CDR3 spans 14 amino acids. With 0 bases removed from V and 11 bases from J, the gap between germline ends came to 11 bases. Per the germline V gene, CDR1 is SGHVS and CDR2 is FQNEAQ. Original methodology: Estimated nucleated cell counts came from reference gene primer amplification. The method was immunoSEQ multiplex PCR; TCRdb's version includes in-frame clones alone and lacks a portion of them. V and J calls and clone size are copied from that table; D and trimming were computed from the DNA. The sample has about 160,000 clones; about nine tenths are singletons. Sequencing was carried out using peripheral blood. The V call is TRBV7-8, the J call TRBJ1-6; D unclear. The receptor was isolated from a woman in her sixties or seventies with active or convalescent COVID-19. For the CDR3, the DNA is TGTGCCAGCAGCTTAGCCCTAGTGGAGACACCCCTCCACTTT. Protein sequence: CASSLALVETPLHF.